This TCR beta chain was sequenced in a study of multiple sclerosis patients with progressive multifocal leukoencephalopathy (dated by TCRdb to 2018 to 2020). In the study overall: Peripheral T and B cells were examined in MS patients who developed PML (4 under natalizumab, 1 after alemtuzumab) and in treated patients who did not develop PML. A couple of patients on natalizumab who later developed PML were tracked over time from before therapy, through 6 and 12 months, up to PML onset. The study aimed to detect JC virus-specific or public T-cell expansions arising at the time of PML onset. Paper-wide results and their limitations: Because of the small, descriptive cohort, whether findings reflect JC virus infection or general immunocompromise remained unclear. Only PML patients had TRB clones above 0.5% frequency, but the clones expanded at PML onset were already present before and during natalizumab therapy. Less diverse TRB repertoires in most PML patients were suggested by lower normalized Shannon entropy, whereas values near 1 were observed in the natalizumab-treated controls. No common TRBV or TRBJ gene usage or preferential TRBV-TRBJ pairings were detected when PML developed. The analysis covered only peripheral blood, although cerebrospinal fluid or brain lymphocytes might be more informative for natalizumab-associated PML.

The immunoSEQ two-step multiplex PCR at survey-level depth was used to amplify TRB CDR3 regions from genomic DNA. Synthetic inline TR CDR3 controls covering all V-J pairings were spiked into each PCR to estimate template counts and remove amplification bias. Reads went through processing to reduce amplification and sequencing bias, and quantification was done against synthetic TR CDR3 analogs. The source study handled its data this way. Raw data were processed in ImmunoSEQ Analyzer, with out-of-frame sequences and CDR3s containing stop codons removed, and gene names were assigned according to IMGT nomenclature. Repertoire diversity was summarized as normalized Shannon entropy, defined as 1 minus Pielou's evenness. Only TRB sequences sharing the V gene, the J gene and the CDR3 were counted as identical. Public PML clonotypes were CDR3s shared by two or more PML-onset samples but absent earlier, in controls, and in public databases. Position-by-position CDR3 amino acid composition was analyzed in Skylign with the observed count method. TCRdb re-hosts the immuneACCESS table, in-frame sequences only. Its copies lack some clones; in the studies checked, an unresolved V gene accounts for under half of them, and the cause for the rest is not known. V and J calls and clone size come straight from that table; D and trimming were deduced from the DNA. The sample table records some 28,000 clones; around 90% of these occur just once. 1.3% of the sample is held by the ten biggest clonotypes.

Points on this clone: It lacks a known antigen. There are no base qualities to consult, and no much larger clone falls within one base.

The label giving this sample's time point can be read as: approximately 12 months of natalizumab therapy. This specimen's treatment or condition label, per the study, means: on natalizumab therapy at sampling. About 5 MS patients treated with natalizumab who did not develop PML were sampled longitudinally as controls. Every listed patient had received interferon beta before, and every PML patient was female. Blood samples for T1 were taken at 6 months of natalizumab therapy, and blood samples for T2 were taken at 12 months of natalizumab therapy. Isolation of peripheral blood mononuclear cells was performed by Ficoll-Hypaque density gradient centrifugation. This TCR derives from a human donor with multiple sclerosis. This specimen was PBMCs, taken from a patient treated with natalizumab.

The CDR3 amino acid sequence is: CASSQTAGKGYGYTF. The DNA sequence reads TGCGCCAGCAGCCAGACCGCGGGTAAAGGCTATGGCTACACCTTC. This chain is built from TRBV4-3 and TRBJ1-2, with no reliable assignment of the D segment. The CDR3 numbers 15 residues from cysteine through phenylalanine. Kept here is only the CDR3 DNA, which spans 45 bases and is read in frame from base 1. The germline V gene encodes CDR1 LGHNA and CDR2 YSLEER. V loses 3 bases, J loses 4 bases, and the germline ends lie 15 bases apart.